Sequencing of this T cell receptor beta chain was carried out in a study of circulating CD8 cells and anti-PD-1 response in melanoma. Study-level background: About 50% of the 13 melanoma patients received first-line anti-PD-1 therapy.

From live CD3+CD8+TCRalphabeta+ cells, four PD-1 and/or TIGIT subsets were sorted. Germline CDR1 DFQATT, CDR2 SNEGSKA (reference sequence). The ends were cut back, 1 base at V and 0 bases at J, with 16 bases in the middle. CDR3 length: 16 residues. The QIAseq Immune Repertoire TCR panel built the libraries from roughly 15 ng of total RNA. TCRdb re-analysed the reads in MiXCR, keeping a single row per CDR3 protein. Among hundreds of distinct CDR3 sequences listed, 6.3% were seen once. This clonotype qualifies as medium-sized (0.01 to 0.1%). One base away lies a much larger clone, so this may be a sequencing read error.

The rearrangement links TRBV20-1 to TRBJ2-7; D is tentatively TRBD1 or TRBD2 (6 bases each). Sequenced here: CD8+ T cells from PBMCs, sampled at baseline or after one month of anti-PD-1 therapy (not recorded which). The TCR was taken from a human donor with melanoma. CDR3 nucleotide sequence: TGCAGTGCTAGAGGAGAGGGGGGCTTAAGCTCCTACGAGCAGTACTTC. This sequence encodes CSARGEGGLSSYEQYF.